Shown below are 29 T cell receptor beta chains from a single sample sequenced in a study of T-cell memory formation after mild COVID-19. Each CDR3 protein gets one entry after TCRdb re-called the 5' RACE reads with MiXCR. Of fewer than 600,000 distinct CDR3 sequences in the sample, about a fifth were seen once. The sequenced material came from PBMCs or a T cell subset sorted from them (not recorded which). These receptors came from an adult woman who had mild COVID-19 (a few samples of this study predate the infection). Cell type and time point are not known.

This clonotype was picked up a small number of times. The rearrangement joins TRBV9 to TRBJ2-7, with TRBD2 identical over 8 bases. V lost 4 bases to trimming and J lost 0 bases; unmatched junction nucleotides: 9. Germline V CDR1 and CDR2: SGDLS, YYNGEE. The CDR3 is made up of 16 amino acids. CDR3 in amino acids: CASSSRGAGASYEQYF. CDR3 nucleotides: TGTGCCAGCAGCTCGCGGGGAGCGGGGGCCTCCTACGAGCAGTACTTC.

This clonotype has only a few counts. In DNA form, the CDR3 reads TGTGCCAGCAGAAGGGGAAGGAGTCTCTATGGCTACACCTTC. This codes for CASRRGRSLYGYTF. The chain employs TRBV12-3 or TRBV12-4 and TRBJ1-2; D perhaps matches TRBD1 (5 bases). V gave up 6 bases and J gave up 4 bases, with 15 bases separating them. The CDR3 totals 14 residues.

This clonotype has a handful of counts. The V gene is TRBV5-1, the J gene TRBJ1-1, with a possible D match to TRBD1 (5 bases). CDR3 length: 15 residues. CDR1 and CDR2 (germline): SGHRS, YFSETQ. With 1 base removed from V and 1 base from J, the gap between germline ends came to 11 bases. CDR3 region: CASSLYGGENTEAFF. In nucleotides, the CDR3 is TGCGCCAGCAGCTTGTATGGGGGGGAGAACACTGAAGCTTTCTTT.

This clonotype was seen a few times. The J gene is TRBJ1-2, the V gene TRBV24-1; 7 bases align to TRBD1. The CDR3 contains 15 residues. Trimming cost V 10 bases and J 2 bases; bases outside gene matches: 12. Germline CDR1 is KGHDR and CDR2 is SFDVKD. CDR3 sequence: CATKQGQAYNYGYTF. The CDR3 DNA reads as TGTGCCACTAAACAAGGACAGGCGTACAACTATGGCTACACCTTC.

The chain recombines TRBV5-1 with TRBJ2-1, with 10 nucleotides matching TRBD2. This CDR3 spans 15 amino acids. The junction had 3 bases not matched to a gene; V was cut back by 2 bases and J by 4 bases. Germline V lookup: CDR1 SGHRS, CDR2 YFSETQ. For the CDR3, the DNA is TGCGCCAGCAGCTTTAGCGGGGGGACATACAATGAGCAGTTCTTC. Its translation is CASSFSGGTYNEQFF. Using reference TRBV5-1 and TRBJ2-1 for the parts outside the CDR3, the full variable domain is KAGVTQTPRYLIKTRGQQVTLSCSPISGHRSVSWYQQTPGQGLQFLFEYFSETQRNKGNFPGRFSGRQFSNSRSEMNVSTLELGDSALYLCASSFSGGTYNEQFFGPGTRLTVL.

The chain uses TRBV12-3 or TRBV12-4 and TRBJ2-2; D uncertain. The CDR3 covers 15 residues. The V and J ends lost 9 bases and 0 bases respectively, with 14 bases between them. The CDR3 reads CASLFEWTNTGELFF. CDR3 DNA sequence: TGTGCCAGTCTTTTTGAGTGGACGAACACCGGGGAGCTGTTTTTT.

This chain joins TRBV12-3 or TRBV12-4 and TRBJ1-2; 7 bases align to TRBD1. CDR3 length equals 12 residues. Trimming at V came to 8 bases and at J to 7 bases, leaving 7 bases not matched to a gene. The CDR3 reads CASVRGGGGYTF. CDR3 coding DNA: TGTGCCAGCGTCAGGGGGGGAGGTGGCTACACCTTC.

This clonotype was observed once. The rearrangement joins TRBV9 to TRBJ1-1; 9 positions agree with TRBD1. The V segment lost 3 bases and the J segment 4 bases; nucleotides outside the gene matches: 16. This CDR3 comprises 18 residues. The germline CDR1 and CDR2 sequences are SGDLS and YYNGEE. This CDR3 is CASSAFTSRKGQGTEAFF. The CDR3 DNA sequence: TGTGCCAGCAGCGCGTTTACCTCCAGGAAGGGACAGGGCACTGAAGCTTTCTTT.

This clonotype was found a few times. V gene TRBV23-1 combines with J gene TRBJ2-2; the match to TRBD2 covers 8 bases. TRBV23-1 falls under the ORF class, with uncertain function. The CDR3 extends over 16 amino acids. With V trimmed by 6 bases and J by 4 bases, 10 bases remained unmatched. The CDR3: CASSSRGGAGTGELFF. The CDR3 bases are TGCGCCAGCAGCTCACGGGGGGGCGCAGGCACCGGGGAGCTGTTTTTT.

This chain connects TRBV4-3 to TRBJ2-7, with TRBD2 identical over 9 bases. Germline trimming cut 4 bases from V and 5 bases from J; bases unmatched to any gene: 12. The germline V gene encodes CDR1 LGHNA and CDR2 YSLEER. This CDR3 is built from 16 residues. The CDR3 loop is CASSPRPASGIHEQYF. In DNA, the CDR3 is TGCGCCAGCAGCCCCCGGCCGGCTAGCGGGATCCACGAGCAGTACTTC.

This clonotype came up a few times. The CDR3 protein is CASSPGGMAKNIQYF. Here the CDR3 DNA reads TGTGCCAGCAGCCCAGGGGGGATGGCCAAAAACATTCAGTACTTC. The J gene is TRBJ2-4, the V gene TRBV7-2; a weak D match, TRBD1 (7 bases). The V gene lost 5 bases and the J gene lost 1 base, with 12 bases spanning the gap. This CDR3 region has 15 residues. Per the germline V gene, CDR1 is SGHTA and CDR2 is FQGNSA.

The chain combines TRBV19 with TRBJ2-7; the match to TRBD1 covers 7 bases. The CDR3 runs to 14 residues. V trimming: 3 bases; J trimming: 5 bases; junction bases outside the gene matches: 7. Germline assignment: CDR1 LNHDA and CDR2 SQIVND (reference sequence). The DNA for the CDR3 is TGTGCCAGTAGTATGGCAGGGGGACCTGACGAGCAGTACTTC. The encoded protein is CASSMAGGPDEQYF.

V is TRBV6-1 and J is TRBJ2-5, with D maybe TRBD2 (7 bases). The CDR3 is 15 amino acids. Germline-derived CDR1 and CDR2 are MNHNS and SASEGT. Trimming shortened V by 6 bases and J by 5 bases, and 19 bases separated the two germline ends. The CDR3 nucleotides read TGTGCCAGCAGGGCGGGGGCCCTCGATGTGGAGACCCAGTACTTC. It specifies CASRAGALDVETQYF.

This sequence joins TRBV2 and TRBJ1-4, with D unclear. The CDR3 totals 10 residues. The germline V gene encodes CDR1 SNHLY and CDR2 FYNNEI. Trimming pared 6 bases from V and 8 bases from J, leaving 4 bases between. The CDR3 sequence is CASRGEKLFF. CDR3 DNA sequence: TGTGCCAGCAGAGGAGAAAAACTGTTTTTT.

Note on this clonotype: Relative to the germline gene, one junction end is altered; a read error may explain this. The rearrangement joins TRBV7-7 to TRBJ1-6; D is undetermined. This CDR3 has 13 residues. The germline V gene has CDR1 SSHAT and CDR2 FNYEAQ (reference sequence). The CDR3 region has the DNA TGTGCTAGCAGCTTAGCGGCAGAAACACCCCTCCACTTT. This sequence encodes CASSLAAETPLHF.

This clonotype was found a few times. V gene TRBV27 combines with J gene TRBJ2-1; D is ambiguous. Germline values: CDR1 MNHEY, CDR2 SMNVEV (reference sequence). With 5 bases removed from V and 3 bases from J, the gap between germline ends came to 11 bases. The CDR3 loop spans 14 amino acids. CDR3 DNA: TGTGCCAGCAGTCGGGTTAACAACTACAATGAGCAGTTCTTC. Protein: CASSRVNNYNEQFF.

This clonotype was seen a few times. V and J are TRBV7-2 and TRBJ2-1, with 10 positions matching TRBD2. The trim removed 4 bases at V and 5 bases at J, leaving 11 bases unmatched. The CDR3 is made up of 17 amino acids. The V gene's germline CDR1 is SGHTA and CDR2 FQGNSA. In nucleotides, the CDR3 is TGTGCCAGCAGCTCTCACCTCCTAGCGGGAGCCCACAATGAGCAGTTCTTC. Translating gives CASSSHLLAGAHNEQFF.

This chain uses TRBV12-3 or TRBV12-4 with TRBJ1-2; a possible D gene is TRBD1 (5 bases). V lost 6 bases, J lost 8 bases, and 19 bases lay in between. The CDR3 sequence is 14 residues long. CDR3 sequence reads: CASRDTRGAFGYTF. CDR3 nucleotides: TGTGCCAGCAGGGATACAAGGGGCGCGTTCGGCTACACCTTC.

The CDR3 DNA reads as TGTGCCAGCAGTCCCACTTACTCTGGGGCCAACGTCCTGACTTTC. Amino acids: CASSPTYSGANVLTF. This rearrangement joins TRBV6-5 to TRBJ2-6; no reliable D call. The CDR3 is 15 residues long. V gave up 5 bases and J gave up 0 bases, with 8 bases separating them. In germline, CDR1 is MNHEY, CDR2 SVGAGI.

The V call is TRBV12-3 or TRBV12-4, the J call TRBJ1-1; 7 nucleotides align to TRBD1. V was pared by 8 bases and J by 1 base, with 7 bases of the junction left unmatched. This CDR3 is 14 amino acids long. CDR3: CASQPGQANTEAFF. The CDR3 DNA reads as TGTGCCAGCCAACCCGGACAGGCGAACACTGAAGCTTTCTTT.

The chain joins TRBV10-3 to TRBJ2-3; a possible D gene is TRBD2 (6 bases). The V gene's germline CDR1 is ENHRY and CDR2 SYGVKD. Trimming stripped 3 bases from V and 2 bases from J, with 12 bases between. The CDR3 runs to 15 residues. CDR3 loop: CAISEGSGFTDTQYF. In nucleotides, the CDR3 is TGTGCCATCAGTGAAGGTAGCGGATTCACAGATACGCAGTATTTT.

This clonotype was counted between two and nine times. The genes are TRBV12-3 or TRBV12-4 and TRBJ2-5; tentatively, D is TRBD1 (6 bases). The CDR3 runs to 16 residues. The germline V and J ends were trimmed by 3 bases and 4 bases, with 18 bases remaining between them. DNA for the CDR3: TGTGCCAGCAGTTTGTCTTCTTACAGGGAAAGAGAGACCCAGTACTTC. Its translation: CASSLSSYRERETQYF.

The gene calls are TRBV6-1 and TRBJ1-1; D gene uncertain. The V gene's germline CDR1 is MNHNS and CDR2 SASEGT. The CDR3 is 12 residues long. V dropped 7 bases and J dropped 4 bases, with 10 bases sitting between them. The DNA for the CDR3 is TGTGCCAGCAAGTACGAGATCACTGAAGCTTTCTTT. It codes for CASKYEITEAFF.

V and J are TRBV24-1 and TRBJ2-7; a weak D match, TRBD2 (6 bases). Germline CDR1 reads KGHDR; CDR2 reads SFDVKD. This CDR3 region has 12 residues. V lost 12 bases to trimming and J lost 3 bases, with 14 bases between them. CDR3 amino acids: CAGGTYYYEQYF. The CDR3 nucleotides are TGTGCCGGAGGGACCTATTACTACGAGCAGTACTTC.

The rearrangement uses TRBV7-9 and TRBJ1-5; 7 bases are shared with TRBD1. The CDR3 totals 15 residues. Trimming removed 1 base from V and 5 bases from J; junction bases left unmatched: 5. The germline CDR1 and CDR2 sequences are SEHNR and FQNEAQ (reference sequence). The CDR3 DNA follows: TGTGCCAGCAGCTTAGACAGGGGAACGGATCAGCCCCAGCATTTT. Its translation: CASSLDRGTDQPQHF.

V and J are TRBV15 and TRBJ2-1; 7 bases agree with TRBD1. V dropped 2 bases and J dropped 6; count of bases not matched to a gene: 10. Germline V gene sequence: CDR1 LNHNV, CDR2 YYDKDF (reference sequence). The CDR3 loop spans 16 amino acids. CDR3: CATSRNRDSWFNEQFF. For the CDR3, the DNA is TGTGCCACCAGCAGAAACCGGGACAGTTGGTTCAATGAGCAGTTCTTC.

The chain links TRBV10-3 to TRBJ2-7; D might be TRBD1 (8 bases). The germline V and J ends were trimmed by 3 bases and 3 bases, with 12 bases remaining between them. This CDR3 region has 14 residues. Germline loops: CDR1 ENHRY, CDR2 SYGVKD. The CDR3 reads CAISEQGGYYEQYF. The CDR3 DNA follows: TGTGCCATCAGTGAACAGGGGGGGTACTACGAGCAGTACTTC.

In this sample, this clonotype turned up a few times. V gene TRBV5-5 combines with J gene TRBJ1-5, with D unresolved. The CDR3 consists of 14 residues. Between the trimmed V and J ends, which lost 4 bases and 0 bases, there was a span of 8 bases. Per the germline V gene, CDR1 is SGHKS and CDR2 is YYEKEE (reference sequence). CDR3 sequence: CASSNTHSNQPQHF. The CDR3 DNA follows: TGTGCCAGCAGCAACACACATAGCAATCAGCCCCAGCATTTT.

The chain links TRBV12-3 or TRBV12-4 to TRBJ1-2, with D perhaps matching TRBD1 (6 bases). Trimming stripped 3 bases from V and 7 bases from J, with 12 bases between. The CDR3 is made up of 13 amino acids. CDR3 loop: CASSFGGSTGYTF. The CDR3, as DNA: TGTGCCAGCAGTTTTGGGGGCTCGACTGGCTACACCTTC.